These T cell receptor beta chains were read from a single sample in a study of blood T cell repertoires in COVID-19. Here immunoSEQ multiplex PCR was the method, and the copy in TCRdb shows in-frame clones only, minus some. The table lists 200,000 to 250,000 clones, about 80% of them singletons. Specimen: peripheral blood. These receptors all come from an elderly woman with COVID-19, enrolled during active disease. The conserved cysteine and the conserved F or W are not part of the CDR3 here. Fields, in order: V gene, CDR3 length, CDR3 protein.

v_call: TRBV5-4
cdr3_length: 12
cdr3_aa: ASNYGGMNTEAF

v_call: TRBV6-5
cdr3_length: 12
cdr3_aa: ASRDSGVTDTQY

v_call: TRBV4-1
cdr3_length: 12
cdr3_aa: ASSQAGAGYGYT

v_call: TRBV3-1/TRBV3-2
cdr3_length: 14
cdr3_aa: ASSPLDRVIDYGYT

v_call: TRBV7-6
cdr3_length: 12
cdr3_aa: ASSPSGGYNEQF

v_call: TRBV5-1
cdr3_length: 13
cdr3_aa: ASSLEGPRSTEAF

v_call: TRBV29-1
cdr3_length: 11
cdr3_aa: SVAEDGNTEAF

v_call: TRBV6-5
cdr3_length: 11
cdr3_aa: ASIPGSTDTQY

v_call: TRBV9
cdr3_length: 16
cdr3_aa: ASSVAPIDRGNTGELF

v_call: TRBV28
cdr3_length: 10
cdr3_aa: ASRNSWWGYT

v_call: TRBV6-6
cdr3_length: 11
cdr3_aa: ASSYAGFTEAF

v_call: TRBV5-1
cdr3_length: 14
cdr3_aa: ASSLSLQGIGNEQF

v_call: TRBV28
cdr3_length: 15
cdr3_aa: ASSPIQGLTYNSPLH

v_call: TRBV9
cdr3_length: 13
cdr3_aa: ASSVQGQMNTEAF

v_call: TRBV11-3
cdr3_length: 11
cdr3_aa: ASSRQGSGGQY

v_call: TRBV3-1/TRBV3-2
cdr3_length: 15
cdr3_aa: ASSPAGTSVITDTQY

v_call: TRBV5-1
cdr3_length: 13
cdr3_aa: ASSTGTGYDYGYT

v_call: TRBV9
cdr3_length: 12
cdr3_aa: ASSAGTGNTEAF

v_call: TRBV2
cdr3_length: 9
cdr3_aa: ASSTTGEQY

v_call: TRBV9
cdr3_length: 14
cdr3_aa: ASSRNRDRGGDTQY

v_call: TRBV5-1
cdr3_length: 12
cdr3_aa: ASSLGQEGNEQY

v_call: TRBV24-1
cdr3_length: 12
cdr3_aa: ATSDPTSTETQY